This T cell receptor beta chain was captured by sequencing in a study of a mutant IDH1 vaccine in newly diagnosed glioma. Sample time point: week 47, end of study. Each vaccine dose was 300 ug of mutant IDH1 20-mer peptide, with topical imiquimod. As to this clone: The target antigen is unknown.

The germline V gene has CDR1 SNHLY and CDR2 FYNNEI. The CDR3 sequence is 12 residues long. Trimming removed 5 bases from V and 10 bases from J; junction bases left unmatched: 5. The table came from immunoSEQ multiplex PCR; TCRdb's copy has only in-frame clones and leaves some out. The data hold more than 30,000 clones, with roughly nine tenths observed a single time. The input for sequencing was PBMCs, taken from a glioma patient whose treatment included an IDH1 peptide vaccine. The sequence came from a middle-aged man with glioma. V is TRBV2 and J is TRBJ2-4; 7 nucleotides line up with TRBD1. Here the CDR3 DNA reads TGTGCCAGCAGTAGAGACAGGGATATTCAGTACTTC. As protein: CASSRDRDIQYF.